The 24 T cell receptor beta chains presented below share a single source sample, sequenced in a study of tumor-infiltrating lymphocytes in primary liver carcinoma. Starting material of 450 to 500 ng total RNA yielded TCR beta cDNA via a constant-region primer. Libraries for TCR beta were built through three nested multiplex PCR rounds, which together made up a slightly modified ARM-PCR procedure. Running 10 cycles apiece, the first two PCR rounds relied on TRBV1-TRBV30 forward primers together with a C-beta reverse primer. In TCRdb, the multiplex PCR reads were re-called with MiXCR into one record per CDR3 protein. The sample records about 60,000 distinct CDR3 sequences, roughly two thirds being singletons. The roughly 20-34 mg bulk tissue piece was not sorted before simultaneous RNA and DNA extraction. The sample comprised liver tumor tissue from sampling region 4. The sample's subset: tumor region T4, right-lateral pole. All receptors derive from a man aged 35-49 years with primary liver carcinoma and hepatitis B virus infection.

This clonotype was seen a few times. This may be a read error, as it is one base from a much larger clone. The rearrangement links TRBV6-6 to TRBJ1-1; D perhaps matches TRBD1 (6 bases). Per germline, CDR1 MNHNY and CDR2 SVGAGI (reference sequence). The CDR3 runs to 13 residues. For the CDR3, the DNA is TGTGCCAGCAGTTTCCAGGGGAACACTGAAGCTATCTTT. This codes for CASSFQGNTEAIF.

This clonotype was counted only a few times. A read error may produce the germline difference seen at one junction end. The chain couples TRBV11-2 to TRBJ1-2; 7 bases are a match to TRBD1. CDR1 and CDR2 from the germline V gene are SGHAT and FQNNGV. CDR3 length: 15 residues. The DNA of the CDR3 is TGTGCCAGCAGTTTAGGTGGGACAGCCCTAGGAGACCACACCTTC. Amino acids: CASSLGGTALGDHTF.

J is TRBJ2-7 and V is TRBV11-2; 8 nucleotides align to TRBD2. The CDR3 spans 16 residues. Germline lookup yields CDR1 SGHAT and CDR2 FQNNGV. The CDR3 region has the DNA TGTGTCAACAGCTTGGGACTAGTGCGAAGCTCCTACGAGCAGTACTTC. The encoded protein is CVNSLGLVRSSYEQYF.

This clonotype was observed once. The chain employs TRBV9 and TRBJ2-3; possible D gene TRBD2, 6 bases. The CDR3 is 14 residues long. Trimming removed 7 bases at V and 0 bases at J, with 12 bases between. Germline values: CDR1 SGDLS, CDR2 YYNGEE. DNA for the CDR3: TGTGCCAGCTCCCAGCGGGCTAGCACAGATACGCAGTATTTT. Amino acid sequence: CASSQRASTDTQYF.

About this clonotype: At one end the junction does not follow the germline gene, possibly because of a read error. The J gene is TRBJ1-1, the V gene TRBV11-2; maybe TRBD1 (6 bases). The CDR3 length is 16 residues. Germline V gives CDR1 SGHAT, CDR2 FQNNGV. The CDR3, as DNA: TGTGCCAGGAGCAGAGGTAGGGCAGGGGTCTTCACTGAAGCTTCCTTT. It specifies CARSRGRAGVFTEASF.

This clonotype was detected many times. The V and J genes are TRBV7-2 and TRBJ2-3, with a weak D call TRBD2 (6 bases). This CDR3 has 14 residues. Looked up from germline, CDR1 is SGHTA and CDR2 is FQGNSA. V lost 5 bases and J 2 bases, leaving 11 bases between the germline ends. CDR3 in amino acids: CASSTGLVTDTQYF. For the CDR3, the DNA is TGTGCCAGCAGCACGGGACTCGTCACAGATACGCAGTATTTT. Complete variable domain (other parts from reference TRBV7-2 and TRBJ2-3): GAGVSQSPSNKVTEKGKDVELRCDPISGHTALYWYRQSLGQGLEFLIYFQGNSAPDKSGLPSDRFSAERTGGSVSTLTIQRTQQEDSAVYLCASSTGLVTDTQYFGPGTRLTVL.

This clonotype was detected many times. V is TRBV6-5 and J is TRBJ1-6; TRBD1 matches 9 bases. Germline V lookup: CDR1 MNHEY, CDR2 SVGAGI. V lost 0 bases, J lost 8 bases, and 8 bases stayed unmatched. The CDR3 spans 17 residues. The CDR3 region has the DNA TGTGCCAGCAGTTACTCTCAGCCTTGGACAGGGGATTCACCCCTCCACTTT. This gives the protein CASSYSQPWTGDSPLHF.

This clonotype occurred many times. V usage is TRBV6-2 or TRBV6-3 and J usage is TRBJ2-1; the match to TRBD2 covers 11 bases. This CDR3 has 21 residues. After removal of 5 bases from V and 0 bases from J, the junction contained 18 bases not matched to a gene. Per the germline V gene, CDR1 is MNHEY and CDR2 is SVGEGT. The CDR3 DNA reads TGTGCCAGCAGTCACGGGACGGCGGGACTAGCGGCCCTGAGCTCCTACAATGAGCAGTTCTTC. It translates to CASSHGTAGLAALSSYNEQFF.

The chain links TRBV29-1 to TRBJ1-2; D uncertain. The CDR3 consists of 12 residues. V gave up 5 bases and J gave up 14 bases, with 21 bases separating them. Germline assignment: CDR1 SQVTM and CDR2 ANQGSEA. This chain's CDR3 is CSVRVNYAGHTF. CDR3 nucleotide sequence: TGCAGCGTTAGAGTCAACTACGCTGGCCATACCTTC.

This clonotype came up a few times. V and J are TRBV29-1 and TRBJ2-1; D is uncertain. V lost 6 bases to trimming and J lost 9 bases, with 15 bases between them. Germline assignment: CDR1 SQVTM and CDR2 ANQGSEA. The CDR3 has 12 residues. The CDR3 reads CSVYPPSAEQFF. The CDR3 region has the DNA TGCAGCGTGTACCCCCCATCTGCTGAGCAGTTCTTC.

Of note for this clonotype: The junction differs from germline at one of its ends, possibly a read error. The chain links TRBV6-2 or TRBV6-3 to TRBJ2-2; tentative D call: TRBD2 (5 bases). The CDR3 sequence is 13 residues long. Germline CDR1 is MNHEY and CDR2 is SVGEGT. The DNA for the CDR3 is TGTGACAGCAGAGGGAGAAACACCGGGGAGCTGTTTTTT. Encoded protein: CDSRGRNTGELFF.

This clonotype has a handful of counts. This chain connects TRBV11-2 to TRBJ1-4; D unresolved. Trimming stripped 9 bases from V and 3 bases from J, with 17 bases between. CDR1 SGHAT and CDR2 FQNNGV come from the germline V gene. This CDR3 has 15 amino acids. DNA for the CDR3: TGTGCCAGTAACTCAGACGGGTTCGCTAATGAAAAACTGTTTTTT. Protein product: CASNSDGFANEKLFF.

In its sample, this clonotype was seen a few times. The chain couples TRBV4-1 to TRBJ2-5, with 7 bases fitting TRBD2. Unmatched junction bases numbered 29, after V lost 5 bases and J lost 14 bases. Germline CDR1 is MGHRA and CDR2 is YSYEKL. The CDR3 contains 18 residues. The CDR3 nucleotides read TGCGCCAGCAGCTCTTCAGGAGGCCCCGCTAGCGGCCAAGAGACTCATTACTTC. The encoded protein is CASSSSGGPASGQETHYF.

The rearrangement joins TRBV30 to TRBJ1-1; a possible D gene is TRBD1 (5 bases). This CDR3 has 15 amino acids. Germline assignment: CDR1 GTSNPN and CDR2 SVGIG (reference sequence). Trimming stripped 5 bases from V and 4 bases from J, with 20 bases between. The CDR3: CAWASRGGVGTEAFF. CDR3 bases: TGTGCCTGGGCCTCCCGGGGAGGGGTGGGCACTGAAGCTTTCTTT.

This clonotype turned up a few times. This chain connects TRBV5-8 to TRBJ2-5; D could derive from TRBD1 or TRBD2 (5 bases each). This CDR3 contains 13 residues. Germline V lookup: CDR1 SGHTS, CDR2 YDEGEE. Trimming took off 8 bases at V and 4 bases at J, with 15 bases between the two ends. CDR3 bases: TGTGCCAGTAGACGGGACCTCGGAGAGACCCAGTACTTC. Encoded protein: CASRRDLGETQYF.

About this clonotype: The junction does not match germline at one end; this may be a read error. This chain connects TRBV29-1 to TRBJ2-1, with TRBD2 matching 8 bases. The CDR3 totals 12 residues. Germline CDR1 SQVTM, CDR2 ANQGSEA. For the CDR3, the DNA is TGCAGCGTCCGATTAGCGGGATATGACCAGTTCTTC. It codes for CSVRLAGYDQFF.

Points on this clonotype: The final CDR3 position lacks the conserved phenylalanine or tryptophan, pointing to a likely read error. This chain connects TRBV4-2 to TRBJ2-7, with D uncertain. This CDR3 spans 12 amino acids. The V gene's germline CDR1 is LGHNA and CDR2 YNFKEQ. CDR3 nucleotides: TGTGCCGGCAGCCAAGGTGTGAACGAGCAGTACTAC. Translating gives CAGSQGVNEQYY.

In the case of this clonotype: Germline is not matched at one junction end, which may reflect a read error. The CDR3 reads CASILHHKTNTGELLF. CDR3 nucleotide sequence: TGCGCCAGCATCTTACATCACAAGACGAACACCGGGGAGCTGCTTTTT. The chain is built from TRBV5-1 and TRBJ2-2, with a tentative D call TRBD2 (5 bases). Germline V CDR1 and CDR2: SGHRS, YFSETQ. This CDR3 is built from 16 residues.

Concerning this clonotype itself: Possible read error: a much larger clone is one base away. The chain combines TRBV4-3 with TRBJ2-5; possible D gene TRBD2, 5 bases. Germline V gene lookup returns CDR1 LGHNA and CDR2 YSLEER. The germline V and J ends were trimmed by 4 bases and 4 bases, with 10 bases remaining between them. The CDR3 is made up of 13 amino acids. CDR3 sequence (DNA): TGCGCCAGCAGCCTAGCGTATGGAGAGACCCAGTACTTC. It specifies CASSLAYGETQYF.

This clonotype has more than one count but fewer than ten. Since no conserved phenylalanine or tryptophan closes the CDR3, a read error is the likely cause. Written as DNA, the CDR3 is TGTGCCAGCAGCCAATCGGGGGCCGGGGTCTATGGCTACACCTAC. This codes for CASSQSGAGVYGYTY. The chain links TRBV4-2 to TRBJ1-2, with a possible D match to TRBD1 (6 bases). Germline CDR1 is LGHNA and CDR2 is YNFKEQ. This CDR3 comprises 15 residues. V was trimmed by 2 bases and J by 4 bases, leaving 14 bases between them.

Details on this clonotype: The junction does not match germline at one end; this may be a read error. The chain has TRBV10-1 and TRBJ2-5, with D maybe TRBD2 (6 bases). Germline V CDR1 and CDR2: WNHNN, SYGVQD (reference sequence). CDR3 length equals 14 residues. The CDR3 bases are TGTGCCAGCAGCCATACTAGGGCGGGACAGACCCAGTACTTC. Residues: CASSHTRAGQTQYF.

In the case of this clonotype: The junction differs from germline at one of its ends, possibly a read error. The genes are TRBV4-2 and TRBJ2-1; D possibly corresponds to TRBD2 (5 bases). This CDR3 is 14 amino acids long. Germline-derived CDR1 and CDR2 are LGHNA and YNFKEQ. This CDR3 reads CVSGLRHSDNEQFF. In DNA form, the CDR3 reads TGTGTCAGCGGCCTAAGGCACAGCGACAATGAGCAGTTCTTC.

Comment on this clonotype: A much larger clone differs by one base, so this may be a read error. This rearrangement joins TRBV29-1 to TRBJ2-7; no firm D call. Germline loops: CDR1 SQVTM, CDR2 ANQGSEA. This CDR3 has 9 residues. This chain's CDR3 is CSLPLERYF. The CDR3 DNA follows: TGCAGCCTTCCCCTTGAGCGGTACTTC.

This clonotype was counted between two and nine times. This CDR3 fails to terminate in the conserved phenylalanine or tryptophan, so it likely reflects a read error. The chain couples TRBV12-3 or TRBV12-4 to TRBJ2-7, with a possible D match to TRBD1 (6 bases). This CDR3 is built from 15 residues. Trimming cost V 0 bases and J 3 bases, with 12 bases left between them. In DNA form, the CDR3 reads TGTGCCAGCAGTTTAGCCGCAGGGGTCAACTACGAGCAGTACCTC. Encoded protein: CASSLAAGVNYEQYL.